This TCR beta chain was sequenced for a study of cytomegalovirus exposure and HLA in healthy donors. General study findings and limits: V- and J-gene trimming of TCR beta was linked (in a later analysis) to a missense DCLRE1C variant. Based on reports, TCR beta sequences accurately predicted HLA-A and HLA-B alleles for most subjects. Indistinguishability led to the exclusion of some V segments, TRBV6-2 and TRBV6-3 included.

This clone was seen just once. Its antigen remains unknown. V was clipped by 5 bases and J by 3 bases; unmatched bases: 6. Germline V lookup: CDR1 MDHEN, CDR2 SYDVKM. CDR3 size: 15 residues. PCR was performed using 60 Vbeta and 13 Jbeta primers. Sequencing was performed with immunoSEQ multiplex PCR; in TCRdb, only in-frame clones are kept and a portion is missing. Of more than 85,000 clones in the sample, 70% to 75% are singletons; the top ten hold 1.3%. Sequencing was done on a sample of PBMCs. This receptor was obtained from a man between 35 and 55 years old in good health and CMV-seronegative. The gene calls are TRBV28 and TRBJ2-5; 10 bases agree with TRBD1. Written as DNA, the CDR3 is TGTGCCAGCAGTCGGCTTGGACAGGGGGAAGAGACCCAGTACTTC. Residues: CASSRLGQGEETQYF.